Shown below are 28 T cell receptor beta chains from a single sample sequenced in a study of persistence of HIV-infected CD4 T cells. Their target antigens are unknown. The libraries were made with immunoSEQ version 4 in survey mode. Repertoires were generated with immunoSEQ multiplex PCR, while TCRdb's copy carries only in-frame clones and drops some. The repertoire holds under 45,000 clones, with around 92% as singletons. This nonspecific control used anti-CD3/anti-CD28 bead stimulation of CD4+ T cells. CD4+ T cells upregulating both CD40 ligand and CD69 were sorted as responding cells. The source material was CD4+ T cells sorted from PBMCs after roughly 18-hour stimulation, sampled from a patient who received antiretroviral therapy. The receptors stem from an adult man with HIV who was CMV-seropositive.

The chain recombines TRBV10-3 with TRBJ2-1; 8 nucleotides align to TRBD1. The CDR3 has 15 amino acids. Germline assignment: CDR1 ENHRY and CDR2 SYGVKD. The V segment lost 3 bases and the J segment 4 bases; nucleotides outside the gene matches: 5. The CDR3 spells CAISERQGRYNEQFF. The CDR3 DNA follows: TGTGCCATCAGTGAAAGACAGGGGCGTTACAATGAGCAGTTCTTC.

The chain combines TRBV4-1 with TRBJ1-6, with a possible D match to TRBD1 (5 bases). V was trimmed by 3 bases and J by 6 bases, leaving 15 bases between them. In germline, CDR1 is MGHRA, CDR2 YSYEKL. CDR3 length: 16 residues. The CDR3 here is CASSQGTQGTNSPLHF. CDR3 nucleotide sequence: TGCGCCAGCAGCCAGGGGACTCAAGGAACTAATTCACCCCTCCACTTT.

This chain uses TRBV18 with TRBJ2-1; TRBD2 matches 12 bases. From germline, CDR1 is KGHSH and CDR2 LQKENI. The CDR3 covers 19 residues. The J segment lost 1 base and the V segment lost 0 bases, leaving 7 bases of the junction unmatched. In DNA form, the CDR3 reads TGTGCCAGCTCACCACCCGCTAGCGGGGGGGCGGGATCCTACAATGAGCAGTTCTTC. Protein product: CASSPPASGGAGSYNEQFF.

The table lists this clone with a count of one. The chain is built from TRBV28 and TRBJ2-7; 8 positions agree with TRBD2. This CDR3 spans 16 amino acids. Unmatched junction bases numbered 14, after V lost 4 bases and J lost 6 bases. Germline loops: CDR1 MDHEN, CDR2 SYDVKM. The CDR3 coding sequence is TGTGCCAGCAGTTCCTACAATCCGGGACTAGGATTCGAGCAGTACTTC. It translates to CASSSYNPGLGFEQYF.

V and J are TRBV19 and TRBJ1-3, with D hard to call. CDR3 size: 15 residues. Between the trimmed V and J ends, which lost 10 bases and 4 bases, there was a span of 20 bases. Germline-derived CDR1 and CDR2 are LNHDA and SQIVND (reference sequence). The CDR3 sequence: CATRAAAGGGNTIYF. In nucleotides, the CDR3 is TGTGCCACCCGAGCCGCTGCTGGTGGGGGAAACACCATATATTTT.

This clone has a single count. V is TRBV19 and J is TRBJ2-1; a weak D match, TRBD1 (7 bases). V lost 2 bases and J lost 7, with 15 bases in between. Germline values: CDR1 LNHDA, CDR2 SQIVND (reference sequence). The length of the CDR3 is 15 residues. As DNA, the CDR3 is TGTGCCAGTAGTATACAGGGGGGCCTTAAGAATGAGCAGTTCTTC. Its translation: CASSIQGGLKNEQFF.

The V gene is TRBV15, the J gene TRBJ1-3; D is undetermined. The V end lost 1 base, the J end lost 2 bases, and 12 bases lay between the germline ends. The CDR3 covers 16 residues. From germline, CDR1 is LNHNV and CDR2 YYDKDF (reference sequence). CDR3 protein: CATSRVGRSTGNTIYF. The CDR3 bases are TGTGCCACCAGCAGAGTGGGCCGCTCTACTGGAAACACCATATATTTT.

This clone was observed a few times. This sequence joins TRBV24-1 and TRBJ1-2; D might be TRBD1 (6 bases). V dropped 1 base and J dropped 7 bases, with 15 bases sitting between them. Germline V gene sequence: CDR1 KGHDR, CDR2 SFDVKD. This CDR3 region has 15 residues. The DNA for the CDR3 is TGTGCCACCAGTGATTTCGAACAGGGTGTTGGTGGCTACACCTTC. Amino acid sequence: CATSDFEQGVGGYTF.

The sample holds one count of this clone. The genes are TRBV10-2 and TRBJ1-2; a weak D match, TRBD1 (6 bases). Between the trimmed V and J ends, which lost 3 bases and 7 bases, there was a span of 12 bases. The germline V gene encodes CDR1 WSHSY and CDR2 SAAADI. This CDR3 has 13 amino acids. The CDR3 is CASSEQGRLGYTF. In nucleotides, the CDR3 is TGCGCCAGCAGTGAACAGGGAAGGCTTGGCTACACCTTC.

This chain uses TRBV28 with TRBJ1-5; a possible D gene is TRBD1 (6 bases). The length of the CDR3 is 15 residues. Germline V gene sequence: CDR1 MDHEN, CDR2 SYDVKM. V lost 2 bases and J 1 base, leaving 9 bases between the germline ends. CDR3 in DNA: TGTGCCAGCAGTTTAAGTGACAGGAGCAATCAGCCCCAGCATTTT. This encodes CASSLSDRSNQPQHF.

The chain has TRBV14 and TRBJ1-1; 8 bases align to TRBD1. Germline V gene data show CDR1 as SGHDN and CDR2 as FVKESK. J gave up 1 base and V 4 bases, and 5 bases lay outside the gene matches. CDR3 length equals 15 residues. The CDR3 region is CASSRLGTGNTEAFF. CDR3 sequence (DNA): TGTGCCAGCAGCCGATTAGGGACAGGGAACACTGAAGCTTTCTTT.

The J gene is TRBJ2-1, the V gene TRBV24-1; 10 nucleotides align to TRBD2. With 9 bases clipped from V and 10 bases from J, the junction kept 14 bases outside the gene matches. Germline V gene sequence: CDR1 KGHDR, CDR2 SFDVKD. The CDR3 spans 15 residues. This CDR3 is CATQRGGVAGKEQFF. CDR3 DNA: TGTGCCACCCAGCGGGGGGGGGTAGCCGGGAAAGAGCAGTTCTTC.

V and J are TRBV16 and TRBJ1-6, with D uncertain. The V end lost 4 bases, the J end lost 5 bases, and 9 bases lay between the germline ends. CDR1 is KGHSY and CDR2 is FQNENV in the germline V gene. This CDR3 has 14 amino acids. CDR3 in amino acids: CASSPVSDNSPLHF. Written as DNA, the CDR3 is TGTGCCAGCAGCCCCGTCTCTGATAATTCACCCCTCCACTTT.

The rearrangement joins TRBV6-6 to TRBJ2-3, with D perhaps TRBD2 (5 bases). The V gene's germline CDR1 is MNHNY and CDR2 SVGAGI (reference sequence). The CDR3 consists of 14 residues. With 5 bases removed from V and 0 bases from J, the gap between germline ends came to 9 bases. The CDR3 coding sequence is TGTGCCAGCAGTAAGAGGGCTAGCACAGATACGCAGTATTTT. Translated, it gives CASSKRASTDTQYF.

The rearrangement joins TRBV2 to TRBJ1-3; possible D gene TRBD1, 6 bases. There are 13 residues in the CDR3. The V gene lost 6 bases and the J gene lost 4 bases, with 10 bases spanning the gap. The germline V gene encodes CDR1 SNHLY and CDR2 FYNNEI. CDR3 coding DNA: TGTGCCAGCAGCACAGGGTTAGGAAACACCATATATTTT. As protein: CASSTGLGNTIYF.

The chain uses TRBV15 and TRBJ1-3, with D uncertain. This CDR3 spans 15 amino acids. Trimming removed 0 bases at V and 4 bases at J, with 10 bases between. The germline V gene encodes CDR1 LNHNV and CDR2 YYDKDF (reference sequence). Written as DNA, the CDR3 is TGTGCCACCAGCAGAGATCATGCAGGAGGAAACACCATATATTTT. Encoded protein: CATSRDHAGGNTIYF.

V usage is TRBV28 and J usage is TRBJ1-2, with a weak D call TRBD1 (5 bases). CDR1 is MDHEN and CDR2 is SYDVKM in the germline V gene. Trimming shortened V by 4 bases and J by 2 bases, and 29 bases separated the two germline ends. This CDR3 is 20 amino acids long. CDR3 bases: TGTGCCAGCAGTTCCCGTGGCCGACTCTCCGCGGGACGTCAAAACTATGGCTACACCTTC. Its protein is CASSSRGRLSAGRQNYGYTF.

The chain links TRBV5-5 to TRBJ2-1, with TRBD2 identical over 12 bases. With V trimmed by 0 bases and J by 9 bases, 10 bases remained unmatched. CDR1 SGHKS and CDR2 YYEKEE come from the germline V gene (reference sequence). This CDR3 comprises 17 residues. CDR3 sequence reads: CASSLAGASGGASEQFF. The CDR3 DNA follows: TGTGCCAGCAGCTTGGCCGGAGCTAGCGGGGGGGCCAGTGAGCAGTTCTTC.

The chain uses TRBV7-9 and TRBJ2-2; 12 bases match TRBD2. CDR3 size: 16 residues. Germline V gene data show CDR1 as SEHNR and CDR2 as FQNEAQ (reference sequence). Germline trimming cut 7 bases from V and 4 bases from J; bases unmatched to any gene: 7. Here the CDR3 DNA reads TGTGCCAGCATTCTAGCGGGGGGGACGCGCACCGGGGAGCTGTTTTTT. It specifies CASILAGGTRTGELFF.

The gene calls are TRBV12-3 or TRBV12-4 and TRBJ1-2, with D possibly matching TRBD1 (6 bases). V was clipped by 6 bases and J by 4 bases, with 12 bases between them. The CDR3 length is 13 residues. As DNA, the CDR3 is TGTGCCAGCAGAGTGACAGGCGGCTATGGCTACACCTTC. Amino acids: CASRVTGGYGYTF.

The table lists this clone with a few counts. The gene calls are TRBV6-5 and TRBJ1-2, with TRBD1 as a possible D gene (5 bases). This CDR3 contains 12 residues. The germline gives CDR1 MNHEY, CDR2 SVGAGI. Trimming removed 6 bases at V and 7 bases at J, with 12 bases between. CDR3 nucleotides: TGTGCCAGCAGGGAGGGGTCTAGTGGCTACACCTTC. As protein: CASREGSSGYTF.

The chain has TRBV3-1 (or the pseudogene TRBV3-2) and TRBJ1-5; D may be TRBD1 (5 bases). CDR3 length equals 14 residues. Germline CDR1 is LGHDT and CDR2 is YNNKEL (reference sequence). V was trimmed by 1 base and J by 7 bases, leaving 11 bases between them. The CDR3 loop is CASSQGGREQPQHF. Here the CDR3 DNA reads TGTGCCAGCAGCCAAGGGGGGAGGGAACAGCCCCAGCATTTT.

The rearrangement joins TRBV4-2 to TRBJ2-3; 8 nucleotides align to TRBD2. This CDR3 is 16 amino acids long. CDR1 is LGHNA, CDR2 YNFKEQ, per germline. V lost 0 bases to trimming and J lost 8 bases; unmatched junction nucleotides: 10. The CDR3 DNA sequence: TGTGCCAGCAGCCAAGATGAGACGGGGGGGCTGGCTACGCAGTATTTT. Residues: CASSQDETGGLATQYF.

The chain links TRBV5-1 to TRBJ2-2, with D possibly matching TRBD2 (5 bases). The CDR3 has 15 amino acids. Germline CDR1 and CDR2: SGHRS and YFSETQ. V lost 1 base and J lost 4, with 11 bases in between. The CDR3 reads CASSLQEGVTGELFF. CDR3 nucleotide sequence: TGCGCCAGCAGCTTGCAAGAGGGCGTCACCGGGGAGCTGTTTTTT. Combining the CDR3 with reference TRBV5-1 and TRBJ2-2 gives the whole variable domain KAGVTQTPRYLIKTRGQQVTLSCSPISGHRSVSWYQQTPGQGLQFLFEYFSETQRNKGNFPGRFSGRQFSNSRSEMNVSTLELGDSALYLCASSLQEGVTGELFFGEGSRLTVL.

The chain combines TRBV3-1 (or the pseudogene TRBV3-2) with TRBJ2-3; 7 nucleotides line up with TRBD2. The CDR3 totals 16 residues. J was trimmed by 0 bases and V by 4 bases; bases with no gene match: 7. The germline gives CDR1 LGHDT, CDR2 YNNKEL (reference sequence). For the CDR3, the DNA is TGTGCCAGCAGCCGCCTGAGCGGGGTTAGCACAGATACGCAGTATTTT. Amino acids: CASSRLSGVSTDTQYF.

This rearrangement joins TRBV9 to TRBJ1-3; tentatively, D is TRBD1 (5 bases). Germline CDR1 is SGDLS and CDR2 is YYNGEE. V lost 4 bases and J 1 base, leaving 18 bases between the germline ends. The CDR3 consists of 17 residues. CDR3 in DNA: TGTGCCAGCAGCTCCCCCCGAACAGGCCTGTCTGGAAACACCATATATTTT. This codes for CASSSPRTGLSGNTIYF.

The chain links TRBV28 to TRBJ2-7; the D call may be TRBD1 or TRBD2 (5 bases each). Per germline, CDR1 MDHEN and CDR2 SYDVKM. This CDR3 has 12 residues. Trimming removed 0 bases from V and 5 bases from J, with 5 bases in between. The chain's CDR3 is CASSLWGDEQYF. For the CDR3, the DNA is TGTGCCAGCAGTTTATGGGGGGACGAGCAGTACTTC.

The chain is built from TRBV29-1 and TRBJ1-2; TRBD1 might be the D (6 bases). Trimming removed 2 bases at V and 8 bases at J, with 12 bases between. This CDR3 contains 12 residues. Germline V gene sequence: CDR1 SQVTM, CDR2 ANQGSEA. In DNA form, the CDR3 reads TGCAGCGTTGAAAGGCCAGGGGAAGGCTACACCTTC. Its protein product is CSVERPGEGYTF.